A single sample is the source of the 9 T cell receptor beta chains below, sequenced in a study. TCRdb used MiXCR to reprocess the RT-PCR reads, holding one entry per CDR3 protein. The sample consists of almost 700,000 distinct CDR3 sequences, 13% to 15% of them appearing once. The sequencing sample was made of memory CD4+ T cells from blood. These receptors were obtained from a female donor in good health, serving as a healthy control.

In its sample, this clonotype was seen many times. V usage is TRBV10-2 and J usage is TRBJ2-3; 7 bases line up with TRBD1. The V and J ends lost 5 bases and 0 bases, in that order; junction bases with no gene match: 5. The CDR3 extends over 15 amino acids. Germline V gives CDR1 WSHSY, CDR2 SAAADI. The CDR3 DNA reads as TGCGCCAGCAGTCCTTTACAGGGGAGCACAGATACGCAGTATTTT. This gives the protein CASSPLQGSTDTQYF.

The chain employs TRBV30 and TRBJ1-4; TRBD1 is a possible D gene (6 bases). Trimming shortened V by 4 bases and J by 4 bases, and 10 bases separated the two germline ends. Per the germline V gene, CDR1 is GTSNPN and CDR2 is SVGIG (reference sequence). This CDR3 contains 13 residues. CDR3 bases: TGTGCCTGGACGGGACAAAATAATGAAAAACTGTTTTTT. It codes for CAWTGQNNEKLFF.

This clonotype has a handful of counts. Here the CDR3 reads CATSDVKSRQGSNTGELFF. In nucleotides, the CDR3 is TGTGCCACCAGTGACGTAAAGAGCCGACAGGGTTCGAACACCGGGGAGCTGTTTTTT. The chain carries TRBV24-1 and TRBJ2-2; 7 positions match TRBD1. The CDR3 has 19 amino acids. Germline V gives CDR1 KGHDR, CDR2 SFDVKD. V shed 4 bases, J shed 0 bases, and the junction held 13 bases outside the gene matches.

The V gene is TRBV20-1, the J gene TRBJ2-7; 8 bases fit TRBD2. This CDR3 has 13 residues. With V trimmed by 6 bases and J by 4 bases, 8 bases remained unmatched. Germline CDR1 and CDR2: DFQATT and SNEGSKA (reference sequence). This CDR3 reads CSAEVSGTYEQYF. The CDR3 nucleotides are TGCAGTGCCGAAGTTAGCGGGACTTACGAGCAGTACTTC.

In DNA, the CDR3 is TGCGCCAGCAGCTTGGGGTTCGGGCAGGAGAACACTGAAGCTTTCTTT. As protein: CASSLGFGQENTEAFF. The chain links TRBV5-1 to TRBJ1-1; D unresolved. This CDR3 has 16 residues. V lost 0 bases and J 1 base, leaving 13 bases between the germline ends. Germline-derived CDR1 and CDR2 are SGHRS and YFSETQ.

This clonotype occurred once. CDR3 sequence reads: CASSFDRPISGNTIYF. In DNA, the CDR3 is TGTGCCAGCAGCTTTGACAGGCCCATCTCTGGAAACACCATATATTTT. The chain uses TRBV7-2 and TRBJ1-3, with TRBD1 as a possible D gene (6 bases). The CDR3 is 16 residues long. Looked up from germline, CDR1 is SGHTA and CDR2 is FQGNSA. V was clipped by 3 bases and J by 0 bases, with 12 bases between them.

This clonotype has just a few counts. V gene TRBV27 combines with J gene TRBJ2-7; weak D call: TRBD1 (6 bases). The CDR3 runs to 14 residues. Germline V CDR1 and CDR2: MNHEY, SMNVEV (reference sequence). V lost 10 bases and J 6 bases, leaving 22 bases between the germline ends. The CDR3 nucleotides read TGTGCCACCAGGACAGCCCCGGTTCGTGGCGAGCAGTACTTC. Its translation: CATRTAPVRGEQYF.

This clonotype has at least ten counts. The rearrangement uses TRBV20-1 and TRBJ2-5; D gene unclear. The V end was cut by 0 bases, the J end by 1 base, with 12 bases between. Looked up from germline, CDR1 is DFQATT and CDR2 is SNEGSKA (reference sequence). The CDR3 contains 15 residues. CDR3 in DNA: TGCAGTGCTAGAGATGGGTCAGAACCCCAAGAGACCCAGTACTTC. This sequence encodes CSARDGSEPQETQYF.

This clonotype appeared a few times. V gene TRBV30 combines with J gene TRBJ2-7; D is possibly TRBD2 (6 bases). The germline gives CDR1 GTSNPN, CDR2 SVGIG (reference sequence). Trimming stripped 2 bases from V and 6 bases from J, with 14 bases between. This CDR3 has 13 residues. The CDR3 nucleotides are TGTGCCTGGAGTCCCCTCGGGACTGGCGAGCAGTACTTC. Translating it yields CAWSPLGTGEQYF.